This record looks at one T cell receptor (beta chain) sequence and its context. Its target is not known. This table comes from immunoSEQ multiplex PCR, and its TCRdb copy is limited to in-frame clones, with some not included. The sample shows roughly 62,000 clones, approximately 86% of them seen only once. This specimen belongs to a study of OX40 agonist ivuxolimab in advanced cancers. For the study at large: Patients enrolled in dose escalation were diagnosed with hepatocellular carcinoma, melanoma, renal cell or head and neck cancer. Points from the study as a whole: Among some nonresponders, normalized T-cell clonal expansion was also low.

At baseline, cycle 4 day 1, and cycle 7 day 1, blood was sampled. The starting material was CD4+ or CD8+ T cells sorted from blood, obtained in a trial of the OX40 agonist ivuxolimab. This receptor was obtained from an adult with an advanced solid tumor such as melanoma, head and neck, liver or kidney cancer.

This chain's CDR3 is CASSIGGDNTEAFF. The CDR3 nucleotides are TGTGCCAGTAGTATAGGCGGAGACAACACTGAAGCTTTCTTT. The chain carries TRBV19 and TRBJ1-1; D is unresolved. CDR1 is LNHDA, CDR2 SQIVND, per germline (reference sequence). The CDR3 runs to 14 residues. Trimming took 1 base from V and 2 from J, leaving 8 bases between them.